This T cell receptor (beta chain) appears in the sequencing data of a study of cytomegalovirus exposure and HLA in healthy donors. Broader study findings: A later analysis reported that several of the most significant clusters appeared to be linked to common viral pathogens, among them Epstein-Barr virus. Most subjects had HLA-A and HLA-B alleles reportedly predicted accurately by TCR beta sequences.

Concerning this clone: What it binds is not known.

Primers for the PCR totalled 60 Vbeta and 13 Jbeta. The table came from immunoSEQ multiplex PCR; TCRdb's copy has only in-frame clones and leaves some out. The sample lists about 130,000 clones; roughly 70% were seen once. The CDR3 covers 17 residues. V dropped 0 bases and J dropped 4 bases, with 17 bases sitting between them. Germline V gene data show CDR1 as SGDLS and CDR2 as YYNGEE. This clonotype originated in a man under 40 in good health and CMV-seronegative. This chain joins TRBV9 and TRBJ2-1; possibly TRBD2 for D (6 bases). The specimen was PBMCs. CDR3 in amino acids: CASSVEATGSGYNEQFF. The CDR3 nucleotides read TGTGCCAGCAGCGTAGAAGCCACCGGGAGCGGATACAATGAGCAGTTCTTC.